This TCR beta chain appears in the sequencing data of a study of blood T cell repertoires in COVID-19. Across the whole study: Sample material is recorded as cDNA or gDNA derived from T cells, B-cell-depleted T cells, or PBMCs.

Deletions cut 5 bases from V and 5 bases from J, with 18 bases between. CDR3 length: 15 amino acids. Germline V CDR1 and CDR2: SGHTA, FQGNSA. Only in-frame clones appear in the TCRdb table, and some are missing; sequencing was by immunoSEQ multiplex PCR. The table shows hundreds of thousands of clones, with around 79% occurring only once. The clonotype comes from an elderly woman with acute or convalescent COVID-19. This chain uses TRBV7-2 with TRBJ2-5; tentatively, D is TRBD2 (6 bases). Sequencing input: peripheral blood. CDR3 sequence: CASSPGDVRGETQYF. In nucleotides, the CDR3 is TGTGCCAGCAGCCCCGGTGATGTCCGGGGGGAGACCCAGTACTTC. The whole variable domain, filled in from reference TRBV7-2 and TRBJ2-5, reads GAGVSQSPSNKVTEKGKDVELRCDPISGHTALYWYRQSLGQGLEFLIYFQGNSAPDKSGLPSDRFSAERTGGSVSTLTIQRTQQEDSAVYLCASSPGDVRGETQYFGPGTRLLVL.